These 29 T cell receptor beta chains were sequenced from one sample in a study of a mutant IDH1 vaccine in newly diagnosed glioma. These receptors have no known antigen. Time point indicated: week 35, safety follow-up. Topical imiquimod was applied with each vaccine dose, which held 300 ug of mutant IDH1 20-mer peptide. The protocol was immunoSEQ multiplex PCR, while the TCRdb copy is restricted to in-frame clones and leaves out a portion. The sample contains some 58,000 clones, about four fifths of which appear only once. Sequenced here: PBMCs, sampled from a glioma patient whose treatment included an IDH1 peptide vaccine. The receptors here all came from a man aged 35 to 55 with glioma.

This chain links TRBV7-2 with TRBJ2-1, with D possibly matching TRBD1 (5 bases). This CDR3 is built from 12 residues. The germline gives CDR1 SGHTA, CDR2 FQGNSA. Trimming pared 5 bases from V and 10 bases from J, leaving 12 bases between. CDR3 DNA: TGTGCCAGCAGCCCAAGGGGTATCGAGCAGTTCTTC. It specifies CASSPRGIEQFF. Based on the CDR3 plus reference TRBV7-2 and TRBJ2-1, the full variable domain is GAGVSQSPSNKVTEKGKDVELRCDPISGHTALYWYRQSLGQGLEFLIYFQGNSAPDKSGLPSDRFSAERTGGSVSTLTIQRTQQEDSAVYLCASSPRGIEQFFGPGTRLTVL.

The genes are TRBV7-2 and TRBJ2-3, with no clear D. This CDR3 is 13 amino acids long. The V gene's germline CDR1 is SGHTA and CDR2 FQGNSA. The ends were cut back, 5 bases at V and 2 bases at J, with 8 bases in the middle. The CDR3 spells CASSPVVTDTQYF. The CDR3 DNA reads TGTGCCAGCAGCCCGGTAGTCACAGATACGCAGTATTTT.

The rearrangement links TRBV21-1 to TRBJ2-7; the table assigns TRBD2, which was not confirmed against the DNA. TRBV21-1 is a pseudogene locus. The CDR3 covers 15 residues. The CDR3 loop reads CASSKRGGRNNEQYF. The CDR3 region has the DNA TGTGCCAGCAGCAAAAGAGGTGGGAGAAACAACGAGCAGTACTTC.

This clone showed up just a few times. This chain joins TRBV5-4 and TRBJ2-7, with D possibly matching TRBD2 (5 bases). The ends were cut back, 7 bases at V and 7 bases at J, with 12 bases in the middle. Germline V CDR1 and CDR2: SGHNT, YYREEE (reference sequence). The CDR3 consists of 11 residues. The CDR3 DNA follows: TGTGCCAGCGGACGGGCGGGTGAGCAGTACTTC. Translating it yields CASGRAGEQYF.

The rearrangement joins TRBV28 to TRBJ2-5; D is ambiguous. V was pared by 5 bases and J by 3 bases, with 7 bases between. This CDR3 has 12 amino acids. Germline V lookup: CDR1 MDHEN, CDR2 SYDVKM. This CDR3 reads CASSRSKETQYF. CDR3 nucleotide sequence: TGTGCCAGCAGTCGGAGCAAAGAGACCCAGTACTTC.

The chain recombines TRBV4-3 with TRBJ2-3, with a possible D match to TRBD2 (7 bases). The CDR3 loop spans 16 amino acids. V dropped 1 base and J dropped 3 bases, with 14 bases sitting between them. Germline V CDR1 and CDR2: LGHNA, YSLEER. CDR3 loop: CASSQGGGGTTDTQYF. DNA of the CDR3: TGCGCCAGCAGCCAAGGAGGGGGGGGAACTACAGATACGCAGTATTTT.

This chain links TRBV6-6 with TRBJ1-2, with no clear D. V was cut by 6 bases and J by 0 bases, with 11 bases left in between. The germline V gene has CDR1 MNHNY and CDR2 SVGAGI (reference sequence). The CDR3 runs 14 residues. The CDR3 DNA sequence: TGTGCCAGCAGCACCACGGCACCTAACTATGGCTACACCTTC. It codes for CASSTTAPNYGYTF.

The V and J genes are TRBV5-4 and TRBJ2-7; D possibly corresponds to TRBD1 (6 bases). The CDR3 is 13 amino acids. V dropped 4 bases and J dropped 2 bases, with 10 bases sitting between them. Germline V gives CDR1 SGHNT, CDR2 YYREEE (reference sequence). The CDR3 reads CASSMDRPYEQYF. CDR3 in DNA: TGTGCCAGCAGCATGGACAGACCCTACGAGCAGTACTTC.

The V call is TRBV7-9, the J call TRBJ1-2; a weak D match, TRBD1 (5 bases). The CDR3 length is 17 residues. V dropped 0 bases and J dropped 3 bases, with 17 bases sitting between them. The germline gives CDR1 SEHNR, CDR2 FQNEAQ (reference sequence). Written as DNA, the CDR3 is TGTGCCAGCAGCTTAGCGACTCATGGGGTGGGGGACTATGGCTACACCTTC. Translating it yields CASSLATHGVGDYGYTF.

This chain joins TRBV9 and TRBJ2-2; 9 bases are a match to TRBD2. The ends lost 2 bases at V and 4 bases at J; junction bases unmatched: 9. Germline CDR1 and CDR2: SGDLS and YYNGEE. CDR3 size: 17 residues. CDR3 protein: CASSVGGRAILTGELFF. As DNA, the CDR3 is TGTGCCAGCAGCGTGGGCGGGAGGGCCATTCTCACCGGGGAGCTGTTTTTT.

The chain recombines TRBV28 with TRBJ2-7; TRBD1 aligns across 8 bases. Germline-derived CDR1 and CDR2 are MDHEN and SYDVKM. CDR3 length: 14 amino acids. With 6 bases clipped from V and 0 bases from J, the junction kept 4 bases outside the gene matches. In nucleotides, the CDR3 is TGTGCCAGCAGGTACAGGGGGATCTCCTACGAGCAGTACTTC. Translation gives CASRYRGISYEQYF.

The chain recombines TRBV7-2 with TRBJ2-1, with TRBD2 identical over 9 bases. This CDR3 is built from 14 residues. The V segment lost 5 bases and the J segment 3 bases; nucleotides outside the gene matches: 2. The germline V gene has CDR1 SGHTA and CDR2 FQGNSA. CDR3 loop: CASSRTSDYNEQFF. The DNA for the CDR3 is TGTGCCAGCAGCAGGACTAGCGACTACAATGAGCAGTTCTTC.

In this sample, this clone turned up a few times. The chain joins TRBV7-9 to TRBJ2-7; 7 bases are a match to TRBD2. Germline V gene lookup returns CDR1 SEHNR and CDR2 FQNEAQ (reference sequence). CDR3 length: 16 residues. After removal of 3 bases from V and 0 bases from J, the junction contained 8 bases not matched to a gene. The CDR3 bases are TGTGCCAGCAGCTTCGTCCCGCGGGGGAGCTCCTACGAGCAGTACTTC. Translated, it gives CASSFVPRGSSYEQYF.

The V and J genes are TRBV10-3 and TRBJ2-5, with 11 bases aligning to TRBD1. Germline trimming cut 9 bases from V and 1 base from J; bases unmatched to any gene: 1. Germline-derived CDR1 and CDR2 are ENHRY and SYGVKD. CDR3 size: 13 residues. The CDR3 sequence is CAIGQGAQETQYF. The DNA of the CDR3 is TGTGCCATTGGACAGGGGGCCCAAGAGACCCAGTACTTC.

The chain combines TRBV23-1 with TRBJ2-7; 8 nucleotides line up with TRBD1. TRBV23-1 belongs to the ORF category, with a function that is uncertain. The trim removed 9 bases at V and 5 bases at J, leaving 9 bases unmatched. CDR3 length equals 13 residues. CDR3 sequence reads: CASRRQGHHEQYF. CDR3 nucleotides: TGCGCCAGTCGGAGACAGGGGCACCACGAGCAGTACTTC.

This chain uses TRBV15 with TRBJ2-2; 7 nucleotides line up with TRBD2. The V and J ends lost 4 bases and 8 bases, in that order; junction bases with no gene match: 10. Germline assignment: CDR1 LNHNV and CDR2 YYDKDF (reference sequence). The length of the CDR3 is 15 residues. This CDR3 reads CATSMPRLATGELFF. The DNA for the CDR3 is TGTGCCACCAGCATGCCACGACTAGCAACTGGGGAGCTGTTTTTT.

The rearrangement uses TRBV4-1 and TRBJ1-5; TRBD1 might be the D (5 bases). The germline gives CDR1 MGHRA, CDR2 YSYEKL. V lost 0 bases to trimming and J lost 7 bases, with 13 bases between them. This CDR3 is 15 amino acids long. The DNA of the CDR3 is TGCGCCAGCAGCCAAGAAGGCCAGGGCCGACAGCCCCAGCATTTT. As protein: CASSQEGQGRQPQHF.

The chain combines TRBV7-8 with TRBJ1-2, with no clear D. The V end was cut by 2 bases, the J end by 6 bases, with 10 bases between. The germline V gene has CDR1 SGHVS and CDR2 FQNEAQ. This CDR3 contains 13 residues. CDR3 DNA sequence: TGTGCCAGCAGCTTAAGTAGTGCCCATGGCTACACCTTC. It yields the protein CASSLSSAHGYTF.

J is TRBJ1-2 and V is TRBV9; the D is unclear. The CDR3 is made up of 15 amino acids. Germline assignment: CDR1 SGDLS and CDR2 YYNGEE. The ends were cut back, 2 bases at V and 0 bases at J, with 11 bases in the middle. CDR3 region: CASSVGGEANYGYTF. In nucleotides, the CDR3 is TGTGCCAGCAGCGTCGGCGGCGAGGCTAACTATGGCTACACCTTC.

This clone was observed once. The V call is TRBV5-4, the J call TRBJ1-1; 7 bases match TRBD1. Germline CDR1 is SGHNT and CDR2 is YYREEE (reference sequence). The CDR3 loop spans 14 amino acids. Trimming took 0 bases from V and 4 from J; bases not matched to a gene: 3. CDR3 region: CASSLDRGPTEAFF. CDR3 DNA sequence: TGTGCCAGCAGCTTGGACAGGGGCCCCACTGAAGCTTTCTTT. The complete variable domain, with remaining parts taken from reference TRBV5-4 and TRBJ1-1, reads ETGVTQSPTHLIKTRGQQVTLRCSSQSGHNTVSWYQQALGQGPQFIFQYYREEENGRGNFPPRFSGLQFPNYSSELNVNALELDDSALYLCASSLDRGPTEAFFGQGTRLTVV.

This chain connects TRBV30 to TRBJ2-7; D uncertain. V gave up 0 bases and J gave up 0 bases, with 9 bases separating them. This CDR3 contains 14 residues. Germline assignment: CDR1 GTSNPN and CDR2 SVGIG (reference sequence). The CDR3 protein is CAWSVGKSSYEQYF. The CDR3 DNA reads TGTGCCTGGAGTGTAGGGAAAAGCTCCTACGAGCAGTACTTC.

The genes are TRBV27 and TRBJ2-3, with unresolved D. CDR1 is MNHEY and CDR2 is SMNVEV in the germline V gene (reference sequence). The CDR3 has 15 amino acids. V was cut by 1 base and J by 0 bases, with 8 bases left in between. CDR3 sequence reads: CASSLYIMSTDTQYF. The CDR3 nucleotides are TGTGCCAGCAGTTTATACATCATGAGCACAGATACGCAGTATTTT.

V usage is TRBV15 and J usage is TRBJ2-5; 8 positions agree with TRBD1. Germline CDR1 is LNHNV and CDR2 is YYDKDF (reference sequence). CDR3 length equals 15 residues. The V gene end was trimmed by 5 bases and the J gene end by 4 bases; junction bases not matched to a gene: 9. The CDR3 bases are TGTGCCACCAGCGTCAGGGGGCGTTACCGAGAGACCCAGTACTTC. Protein product: CATSVRGRYRETQYF.

There are a few counts of this clone. CDR3 nucleotides: TGTGCCAGCAGCCAATATAAAGGCTCTGGGGCCAACGTCCTGACTTTC. Translating gives CASSQYKGSGANVLTF. The rearrangement joins TRBV16 to TRBJ2-6; D not certain. Per germline, CDR1 KGHSY and CDR2 FQNENV. The CDR3 is made up of 16 amino acids. Between the trimmed V and J ends, which lost 1 base and 0 bases, there was a span of 7 bases.

The V call is TRBV6-6, the J call TRBJ2-3; 7 bases fit TRBD2. Germline CDR1 is MNHNY and CDR2 is SVGAGI (reference sequence). This CDR3 comprises 15 residues. J gave up 2 bases and V 11 bases, and 13 bases lay outside the gene matches. The CDR3 bases are TGTGCCGCTGGGGGGGTGGGCAGGGTCACAGATACGCAGTATTTT. This translates into CAAGGVGRVTDTQYF.

The chain recombines TRBV11-3 with TRBJ2-1; 12 nucleotides match TRBD2. Germline values: CDR1 SGHNT, CDR2 YENEEA. There are 18 residues in the CDR3. V shed 1 base and J 5 bases; nucleotides not matched to a gene: 9. The CDR3 is CASSLGRYGLAGHNEQFF. The CDR3 nucleotides read TGTGCCAGCAGCTTAGGGCGGTATGGACTAGCGGGGCACAATGAGCAGTTCTTC.

The sample holds one count of this clone. The chain joins TRBV30 to TRBJ2-5; 11 bases are a match to TRBD2. TRBJ2-7 explains the end of the DNA better; the J call may be wrong. Germline-derived CDR1 and CDR2 are GTSNPN and SVGIG (reference sequence). The CDR3 contains 18 residues. The CDR3 coding sequence is TGTGCCTGGAGTGTACGTCCCGGGACTAGCGGAATCTCCTACGAGCAGTACTTC. Protein: CAWSVRPGTSGISYEQYF.

This clone was counted once. The chain links TRBV7-8 to TRBJ1-2; 9 nucleotides line up with TRBD1. The CDR3 runs 13 residues. V gave up 5 bases and J gave up 5 bases; unmatched junction bases: 3. CDR1 is SGHVS and CDR2 is FQNEAQ in the germline V gene. The DNA of the CDR3 is TGTGCCAGCAGCGCAGGACAGGGGTATGGCTACACCTTC. Translated: CASSAGQGYGYTF.

J is TRBJ2-3 and V is TRBV6-1; 11 bases are a match to TRBD2. The V gene end was trimmed by 4 bases and the J gene end by 4 bases; junction bases not matched to a gene: 1. CDR3 length equals 14 residues. CDR1 and CDR2 (germline): MNHNS, SASEGT. The CDR3 bases are TGTGCCAGCAGTGCGACTAGCGGGGCAGATACGCAGTATTTT. It codes for CASSATSGADTQYF.